The present T cell receptor beta chain was sequenced within a study of molecular identifiers for immune sequencing clone quantification (dated by TCRdb to the late 2010s). Study-level background: For a replicate experiment, RNA from roughly 21,000 or 96,000 naive CD8 T cells was divided into five aliquots, of which four were sequenced. This methods study benchmarked molecular-identifier clustering-based TCR repertoire sequencing (MIDCIRS) and TCR RNA copy counting, using CD8 T cells to do so. The investigation overall reported the following: When barcode sub-clustering was omitted, TCR diversity was inflated by chimeric consensus sequences, with chimeras reaching as high as 47%. The naive libraries included spiked-in Jurkat TCR RNA (around 10 copies' worth), and this RNA is not part of the donor repertoire. Modeling indicated around 2.7 TCR RNA copies recovered per cell, compared with around 11 by digital PCR, which implies a capture efficiency of 25% to 35%. Spiked-in Jurkat TCR RNA equivalent to a single cell was reported to be detectable even among approximately 1.1 million naive CD8 T cells. Clones above 20 RNA copies held over 98% of molecules in CMV-specific effector cells but under 1% in naive cells. Highly expanded clone sizes could be underestimated if identical TCR molecules share a barcode.

Library method: PCR. The data were produced on an Illumina HiSeq 4000. Preparation of bulk TCR libraries followed a previously described approach, with the TCR primers listed in Table S5. Purification of total RNA was performed with the Qiagen AllPrep DNA/RNA kit. Before analysis, reads from multiple sequencing runs of one library were combined. For the original study's pipeline: Only reads with exact TCR constant sequence were kept, trimmed to 150 nt, and grouped by their 12-nt molecular barcodes. Within each barcode group, reads were sub-clustered at a 15% Levenshtein threshold, and quality-weighted consensus sequences were built per RNA molecule. Non-functional sequences were discarded, and so were lower-count sequences lying one edit away from another sequence. On the basis of fitting two negative binomial distributions, barcode sub-clusters with fewer than 20% of the maximum read count were discarded. TCRdb applied fastp at Q25 and MiXCR to the public reads, then kept only in-frame beta chains. Each entry is one CDR3 protein sequence, shown with its most common DNA and genes. V and J calls and clone size were set by TCRdb, not the authors. The sample table lists 400,000 to 600,000 distinct CDR3 sequences, over 20% of them with a count of one. Of the sample, about 0.8% falls within the top ten clones.

A distance of 19 bases separates the germline ends of V and J, which lose 11 bases and 2 bases respectively. The CDR3 contains 14 residues, cysteine and phenylalanine counted. Only the CDR3 portion is preserved as DNA: 42 bases, with reading frame beginning at the first base. Looking up the germline V gene yields CDR1 SNHLY and CDR2 FYNNEI. Concerning this clonotype itself: The specificity of this receptor is unknown. A read error may explain this, as a much larger clone is one base away.

Libraries of naive CD8 T cells were built from anywhere between roughly 17,000 and 1,100,000 sorted cells, with 10%, 30% or 50% of the purified RNA used. Naive CD8 T cells were FACS-sorted as CD8+CD4-CCR7+CD45RA+ on a BD FACSAria II into RLT Plus buffer. Approximately 9 TCR copies' worth of Jurkat RNA were spiked into roughly 19,000-1,000,000 naive CD8 T cell samples to test detection sensitivity. CD8 T cells were enriched with RosetteSep CD8+ T Cell Enrichment Cocktail and Ficoll-Paque, followed by ACK red cell lysis. The rearrangement combines TRBV2 with TRBJ2-7, and TRBD1 may be the D gene, going by 5 matching bases. This receptor was taken from a human donor in good health. Some libraries in this study had Jurkat cell RNA spiked in. Sequenced material: naive CD8+ T cells from blood, with Jurkat cell RNA spiked in. Explained via the paper, the cell subset or site label denotes: FACS-sorted CD8+CD4-CCR7+CD45RA+ naive T cells. The nucleotide sequence reads TGTGCCGGCACTTGGGGCCCCGGAACCTACGAGCAGTACTTC. It encodes CAGTWGPGTYEQYF.